This T cell receptor (beta chain) derives from a study of T cell responses to AZD1222 COVID-19 vaccine (dated by TCRdb to the early 2020s). General notes on the study: AZD1222 recipients whose second dose came at about 4 weeks and those whose second dose came at about 12 weeks were combined into one group, since spike-specific TCR depth and breadth did not differ between the two schedules. A total of about 230 trial participants underwent TCR sequencing, of whom about 210 received two doses of AZD1222 and about 26 received two doses of the MenACWY control vaccine. Trial participants were enrolled into age subgroups of 18-55, 56-69 and 70-plus years, which contained approximately 150, 28 and 58 TCR-sequenced participants, respectively.

The CDR3 goes from the cysteine to the phenylalanine over 16 residues. Kept here is only the CDR3 DNA, which spans 48 bases and is read in frame from base 1. V lost 3 bases and J lost 3 bases, and the count of bases not matched to a germline gene is 10. Reading the germline V gene (reference sequence) gives CDR1 LNHDA and CDR2 SQIVND. This specimen's time point label, interpreted: baseline before first vaccination. Samples from vaccinated people were obtained from the UK trials COV001 and COV002, which included a single-blind randomized controlled phase 2/3 trial of AZD1222 (ChAdOx1 nCoV-19) in healthy adults. Trial participant PBMC samples were collected at day 0 and day 28 after the second dose for TCRbeta chain sequencing. The CDR3 regions of human TCRbeta chains were subjected to immunosequencing. The study's own analysis went as follows. TCRs in the repertoires were matched against a reference library of SARS-CoV-2-specific TCRs that had been generated with the MIRA antigen-specificity platform. Breadth meant the fraction of unique TCRs that were SARS-CoV-2-associated, whereas depth meant the fraction of total T cells that were SARS-CoV-2-associated. Using the MIRA data, each spike-specific TCR was assigned both to the spike region to which the TCR was reactive and to a CD4 or CD8 class. Log10-transformed breadth and depth values were compared by one-way ANOVA with Sidak's multiple comparisons tests. In its TCRdb copy, this immuneACCESS table keeps in-frame sequences only and misses some clones. Where compared with another copy, unresolved V genes explain less than half of these, and the others have no known cause. V, J and clone size were drawn from that table, and D and trimming were deduced from the DNA. A total of approximately 110,000 clones appear in this sample, 87% of them only once. In total, the top ten clones hold roughly 1.1% of the sample.

Concerning this clone itself: Which antigen it targets is not known. The input lacks base qualities; no much larger clone sits a single base away.

Results the study describes overall, beyond this receptor: Only five or six AZD1222 recipients were SARS-CoV-2 seropositive at baseline, limiting conclusions about previously exposed vaccinees. Participants were mostly white British, with more females than males. The authors suggested clonal diversity may have been underestimated. The 56-69-year group was small, and its depth increase did not reach significance, likely because of low power. The vaccine-associated CD4 TCRs covered the entire spike protein, and the dominant responses fell in regions 160-218 and 743-854. A significant rise in spike-specific TCR breadth and depth was observed after two AZD1222 doses relative to day 0 and relative to MenACWY recipients. Epitopes outside the regions mutated in the B.1.351 and B.1.1.7 variants were reportedly recognized by nearly half of the unique spike-specific TCRs. Because no day 14 peak-response samples were available, the repertoires could be characterized only after the peak T cell response.

The clonotype originates from an adult in good health. This chain is built from TRBV19 and TRBJ1-2; 7 nucleotides in the junction match TRBD1. The sequences come from peripheral blood, collected on day 0 of AZD1222 vaccination. The CDR3 loop reads CASSMLFRDRDYGYTF. The nucleotide sequence reads TGTGCCAGTAGTATGCTTTTTCGGGACAGAGACTATGGCTACACCTTC.